These 4 T cell receptor beta chains were sequenced from one sample in a study of OX40 agonist ivuxolimab in advanced cancers. Repertoires were generated with immunoSEQ multiplex PCR, while TCRdb's copy carries only in-frame clones and drops some. Found here are fewer than 65,000 clones, roughly 82% of them singletons; the top ten hold about 3.8%. The source material was CD4+ or CD8+ T cells sorted from blood, sampled in a trial of the OX40 agonist ivuxolimab. The receptors derive from an adult with an advanced solid tumor such as melanoma, head and neck, liver or kidney cancer.

This chain links TRBV4-1 with TRBJ1-1, with D perhaps TRBD1 (5 bases). The germline gives CDR1 MGHRA, CDR2 YSYEKL. The V gene lost 1 base and the J gene lost 6 bases, with 15 bases spanning the gap. This CDR3 is 15 amino acids long. The CDR3 reads CASSQGFGGIPEAFF. CDR3 coding DNA: TGCGCCAGCAGCCAAGGCTTTGGGGGGATTCCTGAAGCTTTCTTT.

This chain connects TRBV7-2 to TRBJ2-2, with D possibly being TRBD2 (6 bases). The germline V gene has CDR1 SGHTA and CDR2 FQGNSA. This CDR3 has 17 residues. Trimming stripped 1 base from V and 1 base from J, with 13 bases between. CDR3 protein: CASSLVGGSVNTGELFF. CDR3 DNA: TGTGCCAGCAGCTTAGTTGGGGGGAGCGTGAACACCGGGGAGCTGTTTTTT.

V gene TRBV25-1 combines with J gene TRBJ2-7, with D perhaps TRBD1 or TRBD2 (5 bases each). V dropped 4 bases and J dropped 2 bases, with 6 bases sitting between them. The CDR3 extends over 12 amino acids. CDR1 and CDR2 (germline): MGHDK, SYGVNS. Written as DNA, the CDR3 is TGTGCCAGCAGTGGGGACGCCTACGAGCAGTACTTC. It is translated as CASSGDAYEQYF.

This chain joins TRBV5-1 and TRBJ2-7, with 11 bases that match TRBD2. Germline-derived CDR1 and CDR2 are SGHRS and YFSETQ. The CDR3 runs 14 residues. V trimming: 0 bases; J trimming: 7 bases; junction bases outside the gene matches: 3. For the CDR3, the DNA is TGCGCCAGCAGCTTGGATAGGACTAGCGGGGAGCAGTACTTC. Its protein product is CASSLDRTSGEQYF.